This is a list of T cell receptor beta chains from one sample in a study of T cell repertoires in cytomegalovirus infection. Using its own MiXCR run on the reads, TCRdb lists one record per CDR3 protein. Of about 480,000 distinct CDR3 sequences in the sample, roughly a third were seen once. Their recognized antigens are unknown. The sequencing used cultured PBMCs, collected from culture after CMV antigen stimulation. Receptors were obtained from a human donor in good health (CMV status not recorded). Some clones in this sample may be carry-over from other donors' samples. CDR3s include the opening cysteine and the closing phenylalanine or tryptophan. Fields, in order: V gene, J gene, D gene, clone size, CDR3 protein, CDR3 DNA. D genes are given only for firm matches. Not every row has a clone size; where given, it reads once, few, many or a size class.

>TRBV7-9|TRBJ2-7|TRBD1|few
CASSLDTGTGGAYEQYF
TGTGCCAGCAGCTTAGATACCGGGACAGGGGGAGCCTACGAGCAGTACTTC
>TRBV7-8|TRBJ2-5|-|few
CASSFPWGETQYF
TGTGCCAGCAGCTTTCCGTGGGGAGAGACCCAGTACTTC
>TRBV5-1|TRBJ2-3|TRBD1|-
CASSVRDRGRDTQYF
TGCGCCAGCAGCGTCCGGGACAGGGGCAGGGATACGCAGTATTTT
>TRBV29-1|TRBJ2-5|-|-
CSEPSGPYGTQYF
TGCAGCGAACCGTCAGGACCATACGGGACCCAGTACTTC
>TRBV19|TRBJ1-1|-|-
CASTIPPLGPGNTEAFF
TGTGCCAGTACCATCCCCCCTCTAGGGCCTGGGAACACTGAAGCTTTCTTT
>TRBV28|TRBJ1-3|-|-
CASSLLGGNPGNTIYF
TGTGCCAGCAGTTTATTAGGAGGGAACCCTGGAAACACCATATATTTT
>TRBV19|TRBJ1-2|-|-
CASTPQRNYGYTF
TGTGCCAGTACTCCCCAGAGAAACTATGGCTACACCTTC
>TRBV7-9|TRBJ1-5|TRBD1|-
CASSWGQGESAQHF
TGTGCCAGCAGTTGGGGACAGGGAGAATCAGCCCAGCATTTT
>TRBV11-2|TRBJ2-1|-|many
CASSGGGASIGSYNEQFF
TGTGCCAGCAGCGGAGGGGGGGCGTCGATTGGATCCTACAATGAGCAGTTCTTC
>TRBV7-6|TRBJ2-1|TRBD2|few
CASSPEVAGRPGNEQFF
TGTGCCAGCAGCCCAGAAGTGGCCGGGAGGCCCGGCAATGAGCAGTTCTTC
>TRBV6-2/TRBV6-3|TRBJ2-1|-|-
CASSYSMREQFF
TGTGCCAGCAGTTACTCGATGCGTGAGCAGTTCTTC
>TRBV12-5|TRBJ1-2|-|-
CASGLSRGSYGYTF
TGTGCTAGTGGTTTGTCACGGGGTTCCTATGGCTACACCTTC
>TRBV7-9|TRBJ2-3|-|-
CASSLEGGRSDTQYF
TGTGCCAGCAGCTTAGAAGGAGGGCGATCAGATACGCAGTATTTT
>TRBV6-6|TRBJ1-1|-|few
CASSYSMGGPEAFF
TGTGCCAGCAGTTACTCGATGGGGGGGCCTGAAGCTTTCTTT
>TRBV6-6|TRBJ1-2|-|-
CASSYSWGIGEGGYTF
TGTGCCAGCAGTTACTCGTGGGGGATAGGTGAGGGTGGCTACACCTTC
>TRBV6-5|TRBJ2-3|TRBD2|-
CASSRSSGATDTQYF
TGTGCCAGCAGTCGGTCTAGCGGAGCAACAGATACGCAGTATTTT
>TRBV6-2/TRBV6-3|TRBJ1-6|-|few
CASSYPGRGATSISNSPLHF
TGTGCCAGCAGTTACCCAGGAAGGGGCGCTACTTCAATCTCAAATTCACCCCTCCACTTT
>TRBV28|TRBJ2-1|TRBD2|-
CASSFVGLAAREQFF
TGTGCCAGCAGTTTCGTGGGACTAGCGGCCCGGGAGCAGTTCTTC
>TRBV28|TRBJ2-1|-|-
CASSLDRGPPYNEQFF
TGTGCCAGCAGTTTAGACCGGGGGCCCCCCTACAATGAGCAGTTCTTC
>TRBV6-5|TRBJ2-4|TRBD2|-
CASSQGLVVYF
TGTGCCAGCAGTCAGGGACTAGTTGTGTACTTC
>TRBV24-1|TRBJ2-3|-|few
CATSDWVSGTDTQYF
TGTGCCACCAGTGATTGGGTTAGCGGCACAGATACGCAGTATTTT
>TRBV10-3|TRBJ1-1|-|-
CAISESPGRVMNTEAFF
TGTGCCATCAGTGAGTCTCCGGGCCGAGTCATGAACACTGAAGCTTTCTTT
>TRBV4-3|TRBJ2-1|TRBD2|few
CASSQGTGTSGVYEQFF
TGCGCCAGCAGCCAAGGCACCGGGACTAGCGGGGTATATGAGCAGTTCTTC
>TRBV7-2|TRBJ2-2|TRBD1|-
CASNDRGITGELFF
TGTGCCAGCAACGACAGGGGAATCACCGGGGAGCTGTTTTTT
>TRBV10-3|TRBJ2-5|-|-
CAISVDQETQYF
TGTGCCATCAGTGTGGACCAAGAGACCCAGTACTTC
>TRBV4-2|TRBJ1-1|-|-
CASSQEGGLLNTEAFF
TGTGCCAGCAGCCAAGAGGGCGGACTTCTGAACACTGAAGCTTTCTTT
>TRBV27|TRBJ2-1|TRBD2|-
CASSSTIPLAGVNNEQFF
TGTGCCAGCAGCTCAACCATTCCCCTAGCGGGAGTTAACAATGAGCAGTTCTTC
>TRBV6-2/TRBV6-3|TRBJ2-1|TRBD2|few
CASSYSKLAGNEQFF
TGTGCCAGCAGTTACTCTAAGCTAGCGGGAAATGAGCAGTTCTTC
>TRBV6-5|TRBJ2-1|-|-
CASSEDLRSYNEQFF
TGTGCCAGCAGTGAGGATCTGAGGTCCTACAATGAGCAGTTCTTC
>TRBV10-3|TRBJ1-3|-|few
CAISESSDGLGTIYF
TGTGCCATCAGTGAGTCCTCGGACGGACTCGGCACCATATATTTT
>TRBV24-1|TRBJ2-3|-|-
CATSDSDMNTDTQYF
TGTGCCACCAGTGACTCAGACATGAACACAGATACGCAGTATTTT
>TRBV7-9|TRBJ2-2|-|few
CASSLATGFVSGELFF
TGTGCCAGCAGCTTAGCTACAGGCTTTGTGTCCGGGGAGCTGTTTTTT
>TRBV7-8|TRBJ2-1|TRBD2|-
CASSSPGGLAGGPTSDNEQFF
TGTGCCAGCAGCTCCCCCGGGGGGCTAGCGGGAGGACCTACTTCCGACAATGAGCAGTTCTTC
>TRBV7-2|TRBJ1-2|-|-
CASSPYGGEYYGYTF
TGTGCCAGCAGCCCGTATGGGGGGGAATACTATGGCTACACCTTC
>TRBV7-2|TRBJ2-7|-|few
CASSFDYEQYF
TGTGCCAGCAGCTTCGACTACGAGCAGTACTTC
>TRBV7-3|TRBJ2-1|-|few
CASSWGPSYNEQFF
TGTGCCAGCAGCTGGGGTCCAAGCTACAATGAGCAGTTCTTC
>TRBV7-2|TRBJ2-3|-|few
CASSLSGGPSTDTQYF
TGTGCCAGCAGCTTAAGTGGGGGACCCAGCACAGATACGCAGTATTTT
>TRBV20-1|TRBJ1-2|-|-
CSASLPGLHGYTF
TGCAGTGCTAGTCTACCCGGACTCCATGGCTACACCTTC
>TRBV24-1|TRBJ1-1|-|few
CATSDQEATEAFF
TGTGCCACCAGTGATCAGGAAGCCACTGAAGCTTTCTTT
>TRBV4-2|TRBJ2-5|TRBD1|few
CASSQVLDRDRETQYF
TGTGCCAGCAGCCAAGTTCTGGACAGGGACCGAGAGACCCAGTACTTC
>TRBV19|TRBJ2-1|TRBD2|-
CASSETSGPSYNEQFF
TGTGCCAGTAGCGAGACTAGCGGGCCTTCCTACAATGAGCAGTTCTTC
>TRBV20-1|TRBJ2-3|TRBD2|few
CSASSPSGLSTDTQYF
TGCAGTGCTAGTAGCCCTAGCGGGCTTAGCACAGATACGCAGTATTTT
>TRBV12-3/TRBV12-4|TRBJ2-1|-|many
CASSQGGEQFF
TGTGCCAGCTCCCAGGGGGGTGAGCAGTTCTTC
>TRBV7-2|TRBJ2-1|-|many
CASSPRTDNEQFF
TGTGCCAGCAGCCCCAGGACAGACAATGAGCAGTTCTTC
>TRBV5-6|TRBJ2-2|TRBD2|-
CASSPGLVGTGELFF
TGTGCCAGCAGCCCCGGACTAGTTGGCACCGGGGAGCTGTTTTTT
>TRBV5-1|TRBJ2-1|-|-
CASSPVVSYNEQFF
TGCGCCAGCAGCCCGGTAGTAAGCTACAATGAGCAGTTCTTC
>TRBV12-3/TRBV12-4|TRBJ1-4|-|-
CASRVGSVNEKLFF
TGTGCCAGCAGGGTCGGCAGCGTCAATGAAAAACTGTTTTTT
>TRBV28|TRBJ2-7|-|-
CASSFRPGRPYEQYF
TGTGCCAGCAGTTTTAGGCCAGGGAGGCCCTACGAGCAGTACTTC
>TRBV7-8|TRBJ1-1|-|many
CASSLNWRGNGDTEAFF
TGTGCCAGCAGCTTAAATTGGAGGGGCAATGGGGACACTGAAGCTTTCTTT
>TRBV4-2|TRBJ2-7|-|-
CASSQETPGDYEQYF
TGTGCCAGCAGCCAAGAGACTCCCGGAGACTACGAGCAGTACTTC
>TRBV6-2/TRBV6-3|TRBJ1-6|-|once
CASRPSGDNSPLHF
TGTGCCAGCCGGCCTTCAGGGGACAATTCACCCCTCCACTTT
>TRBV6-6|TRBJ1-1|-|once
CASRGGFAYTEAFF
TGTGCCAGCAGGGGAGGATTCGCGTACACTGAAGCTTTCTTT
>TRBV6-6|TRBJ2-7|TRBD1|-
CASRPQGNEQYF
TGTGCCAGCAGACCACAGGGGAATGAGCAGTACTTC
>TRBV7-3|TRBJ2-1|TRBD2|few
CASSLTTWRESHNEQFF
TGTGCCAGCAGCTTAACGACGTGGCGGGAGAGCCACAATGAGCAGTTCTTC
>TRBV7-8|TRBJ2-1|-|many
CASSTIANKAYNEQFF
TGTGCCAGCAGCACCATAGCGAATAAAGCTTACAATGAGCAGTTCTTC
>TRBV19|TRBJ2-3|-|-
CASSNLTRIGTDTQYF
TGTGCCAGTAGTAACCTCACCCGAATAGGCACAGATACGCAGTATTTT
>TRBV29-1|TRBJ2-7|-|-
CSVEVGSSYEQYF
TGCAGCGTTGAAGTGGGCAGTTCCTACGAGCAGTACTTC
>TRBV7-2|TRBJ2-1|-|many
CASSLRTVDNEQFF
TGTGCCAGCAGCCTCCGGACAGTCGACAATGAGCAGTTCTTC
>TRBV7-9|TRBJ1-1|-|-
CASSPTGRGRVHTEAFF
TGTGCCAGCAGCCCAACTGGTCGGGGGCGGGTACACACTGAAGCTTTCTTT